The 9 T cell receptor beta chains given below trace back to one sample, sequenced in a study of spatial heterogeneity in lung cancer. Study-wide points: How many expanded intratumoral alpha and beta TCRs were present tracked the tumor mutation count, which was a count of nonsynonymous mutations.

The antigens for these receptors are not known. From the 5' RACE reads, TCRdb called clonotypes with MiXCR, one entry per CDR3 protein. There are 13,000 or so distinct CDR3 sequences in the sample; 5.5% to 6% occur only once, and approximately 12% lies in the top ten. Described time point: sample taken at primary tumor resection. The material was lung tumor tissue, obtained at surgery. Receptor source: a female donor with early-stage non-small cell lung cancer.

This clonotype is medium-sized by share. Because this beta chain is a stray read in a library intended to capture alpha chains, its abundance should not be given much weight. The chain combines TRBV5-1 with TRBJ2-7, with 7 bases fitting TRBD2. This CDR3 is built from 14 residues. The V segment lost 4 bases and the J segment 6 bases; nucleotides outside the gene matches: 10. CDR1 and CDR2 from the germline V gene are SGHRS and YFSETQ. The CDR3 reads CASSPLAKVFEQYF. The DNA for the CDR3 is TGCGCCAGCAGCCCACTAGCGAAGGTCTTCGAGCAGTACTTC. The full variable domain, with the rest looked up from reference TRBV5-1 and TRBJ2-7, is KAGVTQTPRYLIKTRGQQVTLSCSPISGHRSVSWYQQTPGQGLQFLFEYFSETQRNKGNFPGRFSGRQFSNSRSEMNVSTLELGDSALYLCASSPLAKVFEQYFGPGTRLTVT.

By share, this clonotype counts as medium-sized. Little can be read into the size of this beta chain, an off-target read in a library designed for alpha chains. The rearrangement joins TRBV6-6 to TRBJ1-3, with 10 positions matching TRBD1. The V gene end was trimmed by 2 bases and the J gene end by 0 bases; junction bases not matched to a gene: 7. Germline V gives CDR1 MNHNY, CDR2 SVGAGI (reference sequence). The CDR3 extends over 18 amino acids. CDR3: CASSYDRGLKSSGNTIYF. CDR3 coding DNA: TGTGCCAGCAGTTACGACAGGGGGCTGAAGAGCTCTGGAAACACCATATATTTT.

This clonotype was seen repeatedly, ten times or more. The library was designed around alpha chains, so this beta chain is a stray read whose abundance carries little weight. The chain recombines TRBV2 with TRBJ1-1; D is uncertain. Germline V gene lookup returns CDR1 SNHLY and CDR2 FYNNEI. The CDR3 is made up of 14 amino acids. V was pared by 7 bases and J by 4 bases, with 16 bases between. The CDR3 region is CASTHEPVGTEAFF. The CDR3 nucleotides read TGTGCCAGCACCCACGAGCCTGTTGGCACTGAAGCTTTCTTT.

By sample share, this clonotype is medium-sized. Because this beta chain is a stray read in a library intended to capture alpha chains, its abundance should not be given much weight. The chain recombines TRBV7-3 with TRBJ2-2, with D perhaps assigned TRBD1 or TRBD2 (5 bases each). The germline V and J ends were trimmed by 0 bases and 6 bases, with 11 bases remaining between them. In germline, CDR1 is SGHTA, CDR2 FQGTGA. CDR3 length: 15 residues. CDR3 nucleotides: TGTGCCAGCAGCTTAACTCCCGGGACCCCCGGGGAGCTGTTTTTT. Translated: CASSLTPGTPGELFF.

As for this clonotype: Because this beta chain is a stray read in a library intended to capture alpha chains, its abundance should not be given much weight. This chain links TRBV5-1 with TRBJ1-2; 7 bases line up with TRBD1. The germline CDR1 and CDR2 sequences are SGHRS and YFSETQ. This CDR3 has 15 residues. V lost 4 bases to trimming and J lost 6 bases; unmatched junction nucleotides: 12. In DNA form, the CDR3 reads TGCGCCAGCAGCATACGATGGGACAGAGAGAATGGCTACACCTTC. Protein sequence: CASSIRWDRENGYTF.

This clonotype was counted at least ten times. The size of this beta chain means little, since it is a stray read in a library made for alpha chains. The V and J genes are TRBV6-1 and TRBJ2-1; 12 nucleotides line up with TRBD2. The V segment lost 4 bases and the J segment 4 bases; nucleotides outside the gene matches: 11. Germline V gene data show CDR1 as MNHNS and CDR2 as SASEGT. The CDR3 is 18 residues long. CDR3 loop: CASSAPSGGALGYNEQFF. The DNA of the CDR3 is TGTGCCAGCAGTGCCCCTAGCGGGGGGGCCCTAGGGTACAATGAGCAGTTCTTC.

This clonotype was observed at least ten times. This beta chain is a stray read from a library made for alpha chains; its abundance is not meaningful. The J gene is TRBJ2-1, the V gene TRBV3-1; TRBD2 aligns across 14 bases. J was trimmed by 4 bases and V by 1 base; bases with no gene match: 6. The CDR3 runs to 18 residues. The germline V gene has CDR1 LGHDT and CDR2 YNNKEL (reference sequence). The CDR3 DNA is TGTGCCAGCAGCCAAGGCCTGGGACTAGCGGGGGCATACAATGAGCAGTTCTTC. Amino acid sequence: CASSQGLGLAGAYNEQFF.

This clonotype was observed many times. This beta chain represents an off-target read in a library built for alpha chains; its size is of limited meaning. The chain recombines TRBV27 with TRBJ1-6; D gene uncertain. The CDR3 is 16 residues long. The germline V and J ends were trimmed by 0 bases and 0 bases, with 6 bases remaining between them. Germline V lookup: CDR1 MNHEY, CDR2 SMNVEV (reference sequence). Here the CDR3 DNA reads TGTGCCAGCAGTTTATCGCATAGCTCCTATAATTCACCCCTCCACTTT. This gives the protein CASSLSHSSYNSPLHF.

This clonotype was counted ten times or more. Since it is a stray read in a library aimed at alpha chains, this beta chain has a size that is not meaningful. V and J are TRBV3-1 and TRBJ1-1; D gene ambiguous. In germline, CDR1 is LGHDT, CDR2 YNNKEL (reference sequence). Trimming left V 1 base short and J 4 bases short, with 7 bases between. CDR3 length: 13 residues. CDR3 coding DNA: TGTGCCAGCAGCCAAGTCCCGGGCACTGAAGCTTTCTTT. Its protein product is CASSQVPGTEAFF.